Sequencing of this T cell receptor beta chain was carried out in a study of cytomegalovirus exposure and HLA in healthy donors. 60 Vbeta and 13 Jbeta primers were used in PCR. Clones were read by immunoSEQ multiplex PCR, and TCRdb kept only the in-frame ones, dropping some. The sample lists 200,000 to 250,000 clones; roughly 84% were seen once. Germline values: CDR1 MNHNS, CDR2 SASEGT. The CDR3 spans 15 residues. V gave up 6 bases and J gave up 3 bases; unmatched junction bases: 7. Donors consisted of healthy bone marrow donors. This clonotype was sampled from a human donor in good health. The chain has TRBV6-1 and TRBJ2-3; 9 bases map to TRBD1. The sequenced sample consisted of PBMCs. Here the CDR3 reads CASRARQGDTDTQYF. DNA for the CDR3: TGTGCCAGCAGAGCAAGACAGGGGGATACAGATACGCAGTATTTT.